This passage covers 7 T cell receptor beta chains from one sample sequenced in a study of human T cells and chemical hapten exposure listed by TCRdb under 2021. The time point label of this sample denotes: patch test 1, 2 weeks after DPC sensitization. In the paper's terms, the treatment or condition label means: therapeutic diphenylcyclopropenone sensitization with weekly scalp DPC. The protocol used for the library was RACE. Sequencing relied on a NextSeq 500. The public reads were reanalyzed by TCRdb: fastp trimming at Q25, MiXCR alignment, in-frame beta chains only. Rows are combined by CDR3 protein, so each entry shows the most common genes and DNA. This sample gives about 57,000 distinct CDR3 sequences in total; about a tenth of them show up just once. The top ten clonotypes cover roughly 15% of the sample. Material: whole blood, obtained in connection with sensitization to the hapten diphenylcyclopropenone (DPC). Source of these receptors: a woman aged 40 to 49 with alopecia areata. Some clones in this sample may be carry-over from other donors' samples.

This clonotype was seen repeatedly, ten times or more. V and J are TRBV24-1 and TRBJ2-7, with a weak D call TRBD1 (6 bases). V was trimmed by 5 bases and J by 0 bases, leaving 13 bases between them. Germline loops: CDR1 KGHDR, CDR2 SFDVKD. This CDR3 comprises 15 residues. CDR3 sequence reads: CATSATPGHSYEQYF. The CDR3 DNA reads as TGTGCCACCAGTGCAACTCCGGGACACTCCTACGAGCAGTACTTC.

Ten or more counts support this clonotype. The rearrangement links TRBV20-1 to TRBJ2-7; TRBD1 matches at 10 bases. V lost 3 bases, J lost 2 bases, and 4 bases stayed unmatched. This CDR3 has 14 amino acids. Germline V gene sequence: CDR1 DFQATT, CDR2 SNEGSKA (reference sequence). DNA for the CDR3: TGCAGTGCTAGTTCCGACAGGGGGCCCTACGAGCAGTACTTC. This gives the protein CSASSDRGPYEQYF.

The genes are TRBV9 and TRBJ1-6; 8 bases map to TRBD1. CDR1 SGDLS and CDR2 YYNGEE come from the germline V gene. The CDR3 consists of 15 residues. V was pared by 3 bases and J by 5 bases, with 4 bases of the junction left unmatched. The CDR3 region is CASSAPGQDNSPLHF. The DNA of the CDR3 is TGTGCCAGCAGCGCGCCGGGACAGGATAATTCACCCCTCCACTTT.

This clonotype was recorded many times. The chain has TRBV2 and TRBJ2-7; tentatively, D is TRBD1 (6 bases). Germline lookup yields CDR1 SNHLY and CDR2 FYNNEI. The CDR3 extends over 14 amino acids. The germline V and J ends were trimmed by 6 bases and 0 bases, with 12 bases remaining between them. The CDR3 nucleotides read TGTGCCAGCAGCTCCCGGGACACCTCCTACGAGCAGTACTTC. Residues: CASSSRDTSYEQYF.

This clonotype was seen only once. A single base separates this from a much larger clone, so it may be a read error. The CDR3 protein is CASSLGSSSYEQHF. CDR3 nucleotides: TGCGCCAGCAGCTTGGGGAGTAGCTCCTACGAGCAGCACTTC. This chain uses TRBV5-1 with TRBJ2-7; D is unclear. This CDR3 comprises 14 residues. Germline V lookup: CDR1 SGHRS, CDR2 YFSETQ.

This clonotype came up many times. The rearrangement joins TRBV7-9 to TRBJ2-1; 8 bases map to TRBD2. The CDR3 totals 14 residues. Germline CDR1 is SEHNR and CDR2 is FQNEAQ (reference sequence). With 4 bases clipped from V and 4 bases from J, the junction kept 3 bases outside the gene matches. The CDR3: CASSSQRGYNEQFF. CDR3 nucleotide sequence: TGTGCCAGCAGCTCTCAGCGGGGGTACAATGAGCAGTTCTTC.

The rearrangement joins TRBV7-6 to TRBJ1-1, with 7 nucleotides matching TRBD1. The V gene's germline CDR1 is SGHVS and CDR2 FNYEAQ. The V segment lost 4 bases and the J segment 5 bases; nucleotides outside the gene matches: 10. The CDR3 runs 15 residues. The CDR3 nucleotides are TGTGCCAGCAGCTCAGGGGGGCGTTTGTATACTGAAGCTTTCTTT. Amino acids: CASSSGGRLYTEAFF.